Each of the 15 T cell receptor beta chains below was sequenced from the same sample in a study of CD8+ T cells in alopecia areata. Extracted RNA was reverse transcribed into cDNA, the sequencing template. The protocol was immunoSEQ multiplex PCR, while the TCRdb copy is restricted to in-frame clones and leaves out a portion. The repertoire holds some 110,000 clones, with around 61% as singletons. Specimen: CD4+ T cells sorted from blood. These receptors were obtained from a human donor in good health.

Of note for this clone: This same CDR3 is encoded by further DNA sequences in the sample. The V call is TRBV30, the J call TRBJ2-6; D gene uncertain. V was clipped by 5 bases and J by 2 bases, with 4 bases between them. CDR1 and CDR2 from the germline V gene are GTSNPN and SVGIG (reference sequence). The CDR3 contains 12 residues. In DNA form, the CDR3 reads TGTGCCTGGGGGGCTGGGGCCAACGTCCTGACTTTC. Protein product: CAWGAGANVLTF.

The gene calls are TRBV2 and TRBJ2-1; 8 positions match TRBD2. Per germline, CDR1 SNHLY and CDR2 FYNNEI. J was trimmed by 3 bases and V by 8 bases; bases with no gene match: 3. The CDR3 extends over 13 amino acids. As DNA, the CDR3 is TGTGCCAGCGGTAGCGGGGTCTACAATGAGCAGTTCTTC. It yields the protein CASGSGVYNEQFF.

The chain has TRBV5-1 and TRBJ2-1; no clear D. Per germline, CDR1 SGHRS and CDR2 YFSETQ. Trimming shortened V by 0 bases and J by 3 bases, and 10 bases separated the two germline ends. The CDR3 has 15 amino acids. This CDR3 reads CASSLDSSYYNEQFF. CDR3 in DNA: TGCGCCAGCAGCTTGGATTCCTCTTACTACAATGAGCAGTTCTTC.

Only a few counts were recorded for this clone. This chain joins TRBV9 and TRBJ1-5, with D unclear. Germline CDR1 is SGDLS and CDR2 is YYNGEE. V was clipped by 2 bases and J by 5 bases, with 11 bases between them. The CDR3 loop spans 14 amino acids. CDR3 region: CASSVNPRDQPQHF. CDR3 nucleotides: TGTGCCAGCAGCGTCAACCCCCGGGATCAGCCCCAGCATTTT.

Concerning this clone: This likely comes from a read error, as the CDR3 has no conserved phenylalanine or tryptophan at its end. Because the CDR3's place on the DNA is in doubt, the DNA is left out and the CDR3 is given as listed by TCRdb. The chain's CDR3 is CASSSSSGTGAI. The chain couples TRBV7-9 to TRBJ1-2; TRBD1, the table's D call, was not compared with the DNA. CDR1 and CDR2 from the germline V gene are SEHNR and FQNEAQ (reference sequence). A total of 12 residues make up the CDR3, ends included.

The chain combines TRBV2 with TRBJ1-1; TRBD1 agrees at 7 bases. Germline CDR1 is SNHLY and CDR2 is FYNNEI. Trimming cost V 6 bases and J 1 base; bases outside gene matches: 5. The CDR3 extends over 14 amino acids. The CDR3 loop reads CASRNRGGNTEAFF. Written as DNA, the CDR3 is TGTGCCAGCAGAAACAGGGGAGGGAACACTGAAGCTTTCTTT.

This clone occurred a few times. The chain is built from TRBV11-2 and TRBJ2-5; 9 nucleotides align to TRBD1. This CDR3 region has 11 residues. Germline loops: CDR1 SGHAT, CDR2 FQNNGV. The CDR3 region is CASGTGETQYF. The CDR3 DNA sequence: TGTGCTTCGGGGACAGGGGAGACCCAGTACTTC.

In this sample, this clone turned up once. This chain joins TRBV29-1 and TRBJ2-1, with 7 bases fitting TRBD1. Looked up from germline, CDR1 is SQVTM and CDR2 is ANQGSEA. Trimming took 7 bases from V and 7 from J; bases not matched to a gene: 7. This CDR3 region has 12 residues. For the CDR3, the DNA is TGCAGCGCAAAGACAGGGAATAATGAGCAGTTCTTC. This translates into CSAKTGNNEQFF.

The chain recombines TRBV25-1 with TRBJ1-5; 9 bases line up with TRBD1. The V and J ends lost 1 base and 6 bases, in that order; junction bases with no gene match: 4. Germline loops: CDR1 MGHDK, CDR2 SYGVNS. This CDR3 has 15 residues. The CDR3 loop is CASSELGTGSQPQHF. The CDR3 DNA reads as TGTGCCAGCAGTGAATTGGGGACAGGGTCTCAGCCCCAGCATTTT.

The chain has TRBV5-4 and TRBJ1-1; weak D call: TRBD1 (5 bases). V lost 4 bases and J lost 1, with 14 bases in between. The CDR3 has 15 amino acids. The germline CDR1 and CDR2 sequences are SGHNT and YYREEE (reference sequence). The CDR3 sequence is CASSPTVGQNTEAFF. CDR3 nucleotide sequence: TGTGCCAGCAGCCCCACGGTCGGACAGAACACTGAAGCTTTCTTT.

This chain connects TRBV7-9 to TRBJ1-1; the D is unclear. There are 14 residues in the CDR3. From germline, CDR1 is SEHNR and CDR2 FQNEAQ (reference sequence). The ends were cut back, 6 bases at V and 1 base at J, with 12 bases in the middle. The CDR3 protein is CASSSWEGNTEAFF. The CDR3 DNA reads as TGTGCCAGCAGTTCCTGGGAGGGGAACACTGAAGCTTTCTTT.

This chain joins TRBV29-1 and TRBJ1-1, with 9 bases matching TRBD1. Trimming took 7 bases from V and 1 from J; bases not matched to a gene: 7. This CDR3 is 14 amino acids long. The germline V gene has CDR1 SQVTM and CDR2 ANQGSEA. The CDR3 loop is CSAVTGGANTEAFF. DNA for the CDR3: TGCAGCGCGGTGACAGGGGGGGCGAACACTGAAGCTTTCTTT.

J is TRBJ2-3 and V is TRBV29-1; D may correspond to TRBD1 or TRBD2 (5 bases each). The CDR3 is 13 amino acids. V lost 3 bases and J lost 5, with 12 bases in between. Germline loops: CDR1 SQVTM, CDR2 ANQGSEA. The DNA for the CDR3 is TGCAGCGTTGAGCAGGGAGTAAGAGATACGCAGTATTTT. Encoded protein: CSVEQGVRDTQYF.

This clone has just one count. The chain links TRBV30 to TRBJ1-2; TRBD1 matches 7 bases. The CDR3 loop spans 14 amino acids. Germline V lookup: CDR1 GTSNPN, CDR2 SVGIG (reference sequence). With V trimmed by 3 bases and J by 0 bases, 4 bases remained unmatched. The CDR3 DNA sequence: TGTGCCTGGAGCCAGACAGGGACTAACTATGGCTACACCTTC. Protein: CAWSQTGTNYGYTF.

In nucleotides, the CDR3 is TGCAGCGTTGAGGCCGACAGGACTGGAAACAATGAGCAGTTCTTC. Its protein is CSVEADRTGNNEQFF. The J gene is TRBJ2-1, the V gene TRBV29-1; D may be TRBD1 (6 bases). Between the trimmed V and J ends, which lost 3 bases and 5 bases, there was a span of 17 bases. CDR1 and CDR2 (germline): SQVTM, ANQGSEA. The CDR3 runs 15 residues.